This T cell receptor beta chain comes out of a study of response to subunit inactivated influenza vaccine (dated by TCRdb to about 2018). Regarding the complete study: To follow how T cells responded to a trivalent subunit inactivated influenza vaccine, the researchers relied on deep quantitative profiling of the T cell receptor repertoire. Study-wide conclusions, independent of this receptor: The authors proposed that each seasonal influenza vaccination may bring in only a limited number of new T cells.

This clonotype has just a few counts. Its antigen target is currently unknown. No base-level quality is on record; no much larger clone is a single base apart. Libraries were prepared through RT-PCR. Sequencing relied on an Illumina HiSeq 2500. TCRdb reran the public reads through fastp at Q25 and MiXCR, keeping productive beta chains. Each entry is one CDR3 protein sequence, shown with its most common DNA and genes. This sample gives approximately 570,000 distinct CDR3 sequences in total; 6% to 9% of them show up just once. The ten largest clones represent roughly 13% of the sample. The sample was PBMCs from blood, taken 23 months after vaccination. The source of this sequence is a man aged 45 to 70 who received an inactivated influenza vaccine. Donor details come from another sample of the same person, matched by shared clones.

The DNA reads as follows: TGTGCCAGCAGTTACGGGACTAGCGGGATCTACGAGCAGTACTTC. Translated, this is CASSYGTSGIYEQYF. Recombination joined TRBV6-5 with TRBJ2-7, and TRBD2 aligns with 13 junction nucleotides. CDR1 and CDR2 are drawn from the germline V gene: MNHEY, SVGAGI. Germline trimming: 2 bases from V, 3 bases from J; junction bases outside gene matches: 1. The CDR3 covers 15 residues, taking in both the cysteine and the phenylalanine. This entry keeps only the CDR3 DNA: 45 bases, framed from base 1.